The 8 T cell receptor beta chains below were found in one sample sequenced in a study of cytomegalovirus exposure and HLA in healthy donors. The PCR had 60 Vbeta and 13 Jbeta primers. TCRdb's table, derived via immunoSEQ multiplex PCR, lists solely in-frame clones and lacks some. This sample has a few hundred thousand clones; about 80% occur once, and the top ten carry over 0.3%. The specimen sequenced was PBMCs. The receptors were gathered from a girl aged 2-10 years in good health and CMV-seronegative.

V and J are TRBV7-9 and TRBJ1-2, with D tentatively TRBD1 (6 bases). V was pared by 7 bases and J by 2 bases, with 20 bases between. Germline V CDR1 and CDR2: SEHNR, FQNEAQ (reference sequence). The CDR3 consists of 16 residues. CDR3 region: CASIPKGDLDNYGYTF. The CDR3 nucleotides are TGTGCCAGCATCCCAAAGGGGGACCTGGACAACTATGGCTACACCTTC.

This chain uses TRBV10-3 with TRBJ2-4, with 12 bases matching TRBD2. Germline assignment: CDR1 ENHRY and CDR2 SYGVKD. With V trimmed by 3 bases and J by 1 base, 7 bases remained unmatched. The CDR3 contains 18 residues. Written as DNA, the CDR3 is TGTGCCATCAGTGATTCCCTAGCGGGAGGGCCGGCCAAAAACATTCAGTACTTC. It is translated as CAISDSLAGGPAKNIQYF.

This clone was observed a handful of times. Written as DNA, the CDR3 is TGTGCCAGCAGGGACAGGGGAGAGACCCAGTACTTC. Protein product: CASRDRGETQYF. J is TRBJ2-5 and V is TRBV6-1; 9 bases are a match to TRBD1. V lost 6 bases and J lost 4; bases outside the gene matches: 0. This CDR3 region has 12 residues. Germline V gives CDR1 MNHNS, CDR2 SASEGT.

The rearrangement links TRBV19 to TRBJ2-7, with TRBD2 identical over 7 bases. With 6 bases clipped from V and 5 bases from J, the junction kept 7 bases outside the gene matches. Germline CDR1 LNHDA, CDR2 SQIVND (reference sequence). The CDR3 is 13 residues long. The CDR3 reads CASRSLAVDEQYF. The CDR3 region has the DNA TGTGCCAGTAGATCTCTAGCGGTCGACGAGCAGTACTTC.

The chain employs TRBV7-6 and TRBJ2-6, with a possible D match to TRBD2 (5 bases). V was cut by 6 bases and J by 0 bases, with 9 bases left in between. The CDR3 is made up of 15 amino acids. The germline V gene has CDR1 SGHVS and CDR2 FNYEAQ. CDR3 sequence (DNA): TGTGCCAGCAGAGGACGGGACTCTGGGGCCAACGTCCTGACTTTC. It translates to CASRGRDSGANVLTF.

V gene TRBV2 combines with J gene TRBJ2-2, with 11 bases lining up with TRBD2. Per germline, CDR1 SNHLY and CDR2 FYNNEI. The CDR3 runs 15 residues. J gave up 6 bases and V 6 bases, and 6 bases lay outside the gene matches. The CDR3 reads CASRNSGREAGELFF. In DNA, the CDR3 is TGTGCCAGCAGGAATAGCGGGAGGGAGGCCGGGGAGCTGTTTTTT.

CDR3 region: CASSVESQGDEQYF. The DNA for the CDR3 is TGTGCCAGCAGCGTAGAGTCACAGGGTGACGAGCAGTACTTC. V usage is TRBV9 and J usage is TRBJ2-7; tentative D call: TRBD1 (6 bases). CDR3 length equals 14 residues. With 0 bases removed from V and 5 bases from J, the gap between germline ends came to 12 bases. Germline values: CDR1 SGDLS, CDR2 YYNGEE.

This chain joins TRBV7-8 and TRBJ1-5; D remains ambiguous. Germline CDR1 and CDR2: SGHVS and FQNEAQ. The CDR3 covers 13 residues. V shed 5 bases and J shed 6 bases, with 11 bases lying between them. CDR3: CASSLQVAQPQHF. In DNA form, the CDR3 reads TGTGCCAGCAGCCTCCAGGTGGCTCAGCCCCAGCATTTT.